The next 27 T cell receptor beta chains were all read from a single sample in a study of shared T cell receptors in the human thymus. The assay was immunoSEQ multiplex PCR, and TCRdb's table has in-frame clones only and misses some. The sample holds 500,000 to 550,000 clones, 75% to 80% seen once. These same records also appear under a second study, on human thymus T cells.

The specimen sequenced was thymocytes. The receptors were sampled from a boy in the first two years of life with a congenital heart defect.

The V gene is TRBV2, the J gene TRBJ1-3, with 7 bases lining up with TRBD1. In germline, CDR1 is SNHLY, CDR2 FYNNEI. This CDR3 comprises 17 residues. Losses at the gene ends were 8 bases for V and 0 bases for J; bases not matched to a gene: 13. In DNA form, the CDR3 reads TGTGCCAGCGGGACGTACAGGGGTGGGACCTCTGGAAACACCATATATTTT. As protein: CASGTYRGGTSGNTIYF.

This clone was recorded a few times. The chain has TRBV19 and TRBJ2-7; tentative D call: TRBD1 (6 bases). This CDR3 region has 13 residues. Per germline, CDR1 LNHDA and CDR2 SQIVND (reference sequence). V was trimmed by 6 bases and J by 7 bases, leaving 16 bases between them. The CDR3 nucleotides are TGTGCCAGTAGAACCGGGACAAAAACGGAGCAGTACTTC. Amino acids: CASRTGTKTEQYF.

The rearrangement joins TRBV15 to TRBJ2-1, with a weak D call TRBD2 (6 bases). CDR3 size: 15 residues. CDR1 and CDR2 (germline): LNHNV, YYDKDF (reference sequence). V lost 0 bases, J lost 8 bases, and 14 bases lay in between. The DNA of the CDR3 is TGTGCCACCAGCAGAGATGCGGGAAGGTGGGATGAGCAGTTCTTC. This encodes CATSRDAGRWDEQFF.

The V call is TRBV5-6, the J call TRBJ2-5, with TRBD2 matching over 7 bases. The DNA end lines up better with TRBJ2-7; the J call may be wrong. Germline CDR1 and CDR2: SGHDT and YYEEEE. There are 15 residues in the CDR3. CDR3 region: CASSPRLAARYEQYF. CDR3 nucleotides: TGTGCCAGCAGCCCAAGACTAGCAGCCCGCTACGAGCAGTACTTC.

Only one count was recorded for this clone. V usage is TRBV10-3 and J usage is TRBJ2-2, with 7 positions matching TRBD1. From germline, CDR1 is ENHRY and CDR2 SYGVKD. V was pared by 2 bases and J by 6 bases, with 3 bases of the junction left unmatched. This CDR3 comprises 14 residues. CDR3 amino acids: CAISEGRGPGELFF. CDR3 in DNA: TGTGCCATCAGTGAGGGAAGGGGGCCCGGGGAGCTGTTTTTT.

This clone was seen a few times. The genes are TRBV5-6 and TRBJ1-1; no clear D. Looked up from germline, CDR1 is SGHDT and CDR2 is YYEEEE. The CDR3 sequence is 15 residues long. Trimming took off 4 bases at V and 0 bases at J, with 13 bases between the two ends. CDR3 protein: CASSPGGPMNTEAFF. DNA for the CDR3: TGTGCCAGCAGCCCCGGCGGGCCGATGAACACTGAAGCTTTCTTT.

The gene calls are TRBV4-3 and TRBJ1-2; D possibly corresponds to TRBD1 (5 bases). The germline CDR1 and CDR2 sequences are LGHNA and YSLEER. CDR3 length: 17 amino acids. V was trimmed by 0 bases and J by 7 bases, leaving 21 bases between them. The CDR3 DNA follows: TGCGCCAGCAGCCAAGATGGAAAGGGCAGGGCGATCGGTGGCTACACCTTC. Encoded protein: CASSQDGKGRAIGGYTF.

This clone was observed a handful of times. This rearrangement joins TRBV27 to TRBJ1-1; tentatively, D is TRBD1 (5 bases). The CDR3 has 15 residues. The V gene's germline CDR1 is MNHEY and CDR2 SMNVEV (reference sequence). Trimming shortened V by 6 bases and J by 1 base, and 15 bases separated the two germline ends. CDR3 sequence reads: CASSPPGKSNTEAFF. In DNA, the CDR3 is TGTGCCAGCAGCCCGCCAGGGAAATCGAACACTGAAGCTTTCTTT.

The CDR3 here is CASSPTSGRKYNEQFF. DNA of the CDR3: TGTGCCAGCAGCCCGACTAGCGGGAGGAAGTACAATGAGCAGTTCTTC. The V and J genes are TRBV7-2 and TRBJ2-1, with 13 bases identical to TRBD2. V was clipped by 5 bases and J by 4 bases; unmatched bases: 5. Per germline, CDR1 SGHTA and CDR2 FQGNSA. This CDR3 is 16 amino acids long.

The V and J genes are TRBV13 and TRBJ2-2, with TRBD2 matching 11 bases. The CDR3 is 19 residues long. V gave up 1 base and J gave up 4 bases; unmatched junction bases: 11. Germline-derived CDR1 and CDR2 are PRHDT and FYEKMQ (reference sequence). The CDR3, as DNA: TGTGCCAGCAGCTTAGAGGGACTAGCGGAGCGGGAGCCCACCGGGGAGCTGTTTTTT. It codes for CASSLEGLAEREPTGELFF.

V gene TRBV7-2 combines with J gene TRBJ2-2; D is ambiguous. CDR1 SGHTA and CDR2 FQGNSA come from the germline V gene. CDR3 size: 15 residues. The V gene lost 1 base and the J gene lost 6 bases, with 12 bases spanning the gap. The CDR3 protein is CASSLEQTHSGELFF. CDR3 DNA: TGTGCCAGCAGCTTAGAACAGACCCACTCCGGGGAGCTGTTTTTT.

The gene calls are TRBV4-2 and TRBJ2-1; TRBD2 matches at 7 bases. With V trimmed by 3 bases and J by 0 bases, 8 bases remained unmatched. The CDR3 is 17 amino acids. The germline V gene encodes CDR1 LGHNA and CDR2 YNFKEQ. The DNA for the CDR3 is TGTGCCAGCAGCCATCCTAGGGAGGGGACCTCCTACAATGAGCAGTTCTTC. It translates to CASSHPREGTSYNEQFF.

The chain uses TRBV15 and TRBJ2-7, with D tentatively TRBD2 (5 bases). Germline-derived CDR1 and CDR2 are LNHNV and YYDKDF (reference sequence). This CDR3 has 13 residues. V lost 0 bases, J lost 7 bases, and 10 bases lay in between. The CDR3 nucleotides read TGTGCCACCAGCAGAGATCCGGGGAGTGAGCAGTACTTC. Encoded protein: CATSRDPGSEQYF.

The chain has TRBV27 and TRBJ1-2, with a tentative D call TRBD1 (6 bases). The germline CDR1 and CDR2 sequences are MNHEY and SMNVEV (reference sequence). The CDR3 length is 15 residues. The ends were cut back, 3 bases at V and 4 bases at J, with 15 bases in the middle. For the CDR3, the DNA is TGTGCCAGCAGTTTCGACGGGGGGCGAGGCTATGGCTACACCTTC. Translated: CASSFDGGRGYGYTF.

This clone appeared a few times. This chain links TRBV19 with TRBJ1-2; 11 bases match TRBD1. Germline V gene sequence: CDR1 LNHDA, CDR2 SQIVND (reference sequence). The CDR3 contains 13 residues. The V gene end was trimmed by 5 bases and the J gene end by 8 bases; junction bases not matched to a gene: 4. CDR3 nucleotide sequence: TGTGCCAGTAGTGGCGGGACAGGGGGGGGCTACACCTTC. Its translation: CASSGGTGGGYTF.

The sample holds one count of this clone. The chain uses TRBV28 and TRBJ2-5; 7 bases are a match to TRBD1. V gave up 6 bases and J gave up 1 base; unmatched junction bases: 8. The CDR3 is 15 amino acids. Per the germline V gene, CDR1 is MDHEN and CDR2 is SYDVKM. For the CDR3, the DNA is TGTGCCAGCAGCCCCGTACAGGGGCGCCAAGAGACCCAGTACTTC. Its translation is CASSPVQGRQETQYF.

The rearrangement links TRBV11-3 to TRBJ2-7; tentatively, D is TRBD1 (6 bases). V lost 9 bases and J 0 bases, leaving 9 bases between the germline ends. This CDR3 has 12 amino acids. From germline, CDR1 is SGHNT and CDR2 YENEEA. This CDR3 is CASGGSSYEQYF. In DNA form, the CDR3 reads TGTGCCAGTGGGGGCAGCTCCTACGAGCAGTACTTC.

CDR3 sequence (DNA): TGTGCCAGCAGTTTAACCCAGGGCAATCAGCCCCAGCATTTT. This translates into CASSLTQGNQPQHF. This chain links TRBV28 with TRBJ1-5; the D is unclear. Trimming cost V 2 bases and J 2 bases, with 7 bases left between them. This CDR3 region has 14 residues. Germline values: CDR1 MDHEN, CDR2 SYDVKM. Combining the CDR3 with reference TRBV28 and TRBJ1-5 gives the whole variable domain DVKVTQSSRYLVKRTGEKVFLECVQDMDHENMFWYRQDPGLGLRLIYFSYDVKMKEKGDIPEGYSVSREKKERFSLILESASTNQTSMYLCASSLTQGNQPQHFGDGTRLSIL.

This chain uses TRBV10-2 with TRBJ2-1; 12 bases map to TRBD2. V lost 3 bases, J lost 7 bases, and 7 bases stayed unmatched. This CDR3 comprises 16 residues. Looked up from germline, CDR1 is WSHSY and CDR2 is SAAADI. Here the CDR3 reads CASSDLAGGPRNEQFF. CDR3 nucleotides: TGCGCCAGCAGTGACCTAGCGGGAGGGCCGAGGAATGAGCAGTTCTTC.

The chain joins TRBV6-1 to TRBJ2-4; 7 bases align to TRBD2. CDR1 MNHNS and CDR2 SASEGT come from the germline V gene. CDR3 length: 16 residues. V lost 4 bases and J lost 0; bases outside the gene matches: 6. The CDR3, as DNA: TGTGCCAGCAGTGGGGGGGGAGGGGTAGCCAAAAACATTCAGTACTTC. Protein product: CASSGGGGVAKNIQYF.

This clone showed up just once. This chain uses TRBV14 with TRBJ1-2; the D is unclear. The CDR3 length is 14 residues. Germline V gives CDR1 SGHDN, CDR2 FVKESK. V shed 3 bases and J shed 2 bases, with 10 bases lying between them. CDR3 in amino acids: CASSQRHRNYGYTF. CDR3 sequence (DNA): TGTGCCAGCAGCCAGAGACACCGAAACTATGGCTACACCTTC.

The chain is built from TRBV15 and TRBJ2-1; the match to TRBD2 covers 13 bases. The CDR3 sequence is 16 residues long. Trimming cost V 0 bases and J 10 bases; bases outside gene matches: 6. The germline gives CDR1 LNHNV, CDR2 YYDKDF (reference sequence). CDR3 region: CATSREGLAGQWEQFF. The CDR3, as DNA: TGTGCCACCAGCAGAGAGGGACTAGCGGGACAATGGGAGCAGTTCTTC. The entire variable domain, with the rest obtained from reference TRBV15 and TRBJ2-1, is as follows: DAMVIQNPRYQVTQFGKPVTLSCSQTLNHNVMYWYQQKSSQAPKLLFHYYDKDFNNEADTPDNFQSRRPNTSFCFLDIRSPGLGDTAMYLCATSREGLAGQWEQFFGPGTRLTVL.

The chain couples TRBV6-4 to TRBJ2-1; 8 bases match TRBD1. This CDR3 region has 17 residues. Germline V lookup: CDR1 MRHNA, CDR2 SNTAGT. V shed 0 bases, J shed 4 bases, and the junction held 8 bases outside the gene matches. The CDR3 DNA reads TGTGCCAGCAGTGACTCGAGCTGGACAGGGACTTACAATGAGCAGTTCTTC. It specifies CASSDSSWTGTYNEQFF.

The rearrangement links TRBV7-8 to TRBJ1-5, with 10 bases identical to TRBD1. Trimming cost V 4 bases and J 6 bases; bases outside gene matches: 12. Germline loops: CDR1 SGHVS, CDR2 FQNEAQ. This CDR3 is 17 amino acids long. In nucleotides, the CDR3 is TGTGCCAGCAGCTCATCTACGGACAGGGGGGAACGTCAGCCCCAGCATTTT. Its protein product is CASSSSTDRGERQPQHF. Full variable domain (outside the CDR3, taken from reference TRBV7-8 and TRBJ1-5): GAGVSQSPRYKVAKRGQDVALRCDPISGHVSLFWYQQALGQGPEFLTYFQNEAQLDKSGLPSDRFFAERPEGSVSTLKIQRTQQEDSAVYLCASSSSTDRGERQPQHFGDGTRLSIL.

The DNA of the CDR3 is TGTGCCAGCAGCTTAGCGTCGACGGGAGATCAGCCCCAGCATTTT. Its protein product is CASSLASTGDQPQHF. The V and J genes are TRBV7-8 and TRBJ1-5; D gene ambiguous. The CDR3 contains 15 residues. Trimming pared 0 bases from V and 5 bases from J, leaving 11 bases between. Germline lookup yields CDR1 SGHVS and CDR2 FQNEAQ.

This chain connects TRBV10-2 to TRBJ1-4, with 10 bases aligning to TRBD1. The CDR3 runs to 16 residues. V was clipped by 8 bases and J by 0 bases; unmatched bases: 6. CDR1 WSHSY and CDR2 SAAADI come from the germline V gene. CDR3 DNA: TGCGCCAGCCGCGGGACAGGGGCCACAACTAATGAAAAACTGTTTTTT. It yields the protein CASRGTGATTNEKLFF.

The chain links TRBV7-2 to TRBJ1-2, with TRBD1 identical over 9 bases. CDR3 size: 16 residues. J lost 1 base, V lost 5 bases, and 8 bases had no gene match. Germline V gene data show CDR1 as SGHTA and CDR2 as FQGNSA. The CDR3 loop reads CASSITTGGCNYGYTF. In DNA form, the CDR3 reads TGTGCCAGCAGCATAACAACAGGGGGCTGTAACTATGGCTACACCTTC. The full variable domain, with the rest looked up from reference TRBV7-2 and TRBJ1-2, is GAGVSQSPSNKVTEKGKDVELRCDPISGHTALYWYRQSLGQGLEFLIYFQGNSAPDKSGLPSDRFSAERTGGSVSTLTIQRTQQEDSAVYLCASSITTGGCNYGYTFGSGTRLTVV.